This note documents a single T cell receptor (beta chain) sequence. In this sample, this clonotype turned up a few times. No antigen is known for it. No much larger clone exists at a distance of one base, and base qualities are not known. The data derive from a study of post-analysis software for immune sequencing data (dated by TCRdb to 2013 to 2016). The study in broad terms: Recorded disease courses included relapsing-remitting, secondary progressive and progressive-relapsing multiple sclerosis, with some patients lacking subtype annotation. The patient repertoires were set against roughly eleven previously published healthy control repertoires from donors whose ages ranged from 6 to 25 years. A subset of samples was prepared in parallel using single-end sample barcoding, then pooled and co-amplified after Illumina adapter ligation. What the study reported, not specific to this receptor: The control group was slightly older than the multiple sclerosis patient group. Patients showed significantly higher frequencies than controls for about 5 TRBV segments, among them TRBV5-6, TRBV5-1 and TRBV20-1. Strong co-clustering of samples prepared in the same batch was shown by direct clustering with F measure, prompting a batch-effect correction. Normalized Chao1 diversity was significantly lower in multiple sclerosis patients than controls, suggesting substantial peripheral T-cell clonal expansion.

The CDR3 starts with the cysteine, ends with the phenylalanine, and has 12 residues. The sequence is cut down to CDR3 DNA, 36 bases in frame from base 1. CDR1 and CDR2 (SQVTM, ANQGSEA) derive from the germline V gene. V was cut back by 4 bases and J by 4 bases, leaving a gap of 10 bases between them. Libraries were built with PCR. Sequenced on an Illumina HiSeq 2500. To reduce PCR and sequencing biases, unique molecular identifiers were built into the TCR beta cDNA libraries. Some 500,000 cDNA molecules were obtained for every 1 to 10 million input T cells, so each molecule roughly corresponded to one T cell. The patient libraries were prepared and sequenced with the same protocol used for the earlier healthy control dataset. Samples belonging to the same batch were prepared together, multiplexed and sequenced on a shared HiSeq lane. The original methods were these. MIGEC was used to process the raw barcoded reads, and molecular identifier groups with only a single read were discarded before consensus assembly and CDR3 extraction. Clonotype tables were post-analysed with VDJtools, normalizing diversity by down-sampling all datasets to the smallest sample size. Repertoire overlap clustering matched CDR3 amino acid but not nucleotide sequences to correct batch-related cross-sample contamination. Starting from the raw public reads, TCRdb applied fastp trimming at Q25, assembled clones with MiXCR and retained in-frame beta chains. For every CDR3 protein sequence, its rows merge into one entry that carries the most common genes and DNA. For this entry, the V and J calls and clone size follow TCRdb and not the study's own pipeline. The sample records 800,000 to 950,000 distinct CDR3 sequences, 53% of which are singletons. Of the sample, approximately 4.5% is held by the ten largest clones.

TCR beta repertoires were profiled from peripheral blood of roughly 13 young patients with multiple sclerosis to demonstrate the VDJtools post-analysis software. The patients with multiple sclerosis were children and adolescents between 6 and 15 years of age. The sequence was collected from a girl between 10 and 17 years old with multiple sclerosis. This chain is built from TRBV29-1 and TRBJ2-5; TRBD2 could be the D gene, as 5 bases match. Sequencing was carried out using blood. The CDR3 sequence is CSVGDGIETQYF. The bases read TGCAGCGTTGGAGACGGGATAGAGACCCAGTACTTC.